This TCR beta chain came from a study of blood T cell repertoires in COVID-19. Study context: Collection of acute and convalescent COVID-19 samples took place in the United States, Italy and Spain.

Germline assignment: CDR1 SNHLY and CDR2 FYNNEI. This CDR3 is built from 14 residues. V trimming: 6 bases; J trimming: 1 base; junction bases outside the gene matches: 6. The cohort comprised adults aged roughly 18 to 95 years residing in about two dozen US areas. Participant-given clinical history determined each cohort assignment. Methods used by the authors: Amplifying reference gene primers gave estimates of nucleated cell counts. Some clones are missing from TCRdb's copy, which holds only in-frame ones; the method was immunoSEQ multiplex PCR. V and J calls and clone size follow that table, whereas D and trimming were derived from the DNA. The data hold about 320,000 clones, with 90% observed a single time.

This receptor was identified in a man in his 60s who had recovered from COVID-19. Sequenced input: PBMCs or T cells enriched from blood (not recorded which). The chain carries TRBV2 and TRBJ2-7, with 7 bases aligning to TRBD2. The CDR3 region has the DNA TGTGCCAGCAGAGTTGCGGGAGATTCCTACGAGCAGTACTTC. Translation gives CASRVAGDSYEQYF. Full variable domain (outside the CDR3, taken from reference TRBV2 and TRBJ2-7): EPEVTQTPSHQVTQMGQEVILRCVPISNHLYFYWYRQILGQKVEFLVSFYNNEISEKSEIFDDQFSVERPDGSNFTLKIRSTKLEDSAMYFCASRVAGDSYEQYFGPGTRLTVT.